This TCR beta chain was sequenced during a study of CD8 T cells in Susac syndrome (dated by TCRdb to about 2019). With regard to the full study: The study used repertoire sequencing to test whether antigen drove CD8+ T cell activation and differentiation in Susac syndrome. CD8+ T cell repertoire clonality was compared between 12 healthy donors, some 14 Susac syndrome patients and around 15 multiple sclerosis patients. Results and caveats for the whole study, not just this receptor: The TCR sequencing and HLA analysis was acknowledged to have included a relatively small number of individuals.

In the case of this clonotype: The antigen it binds to is not known. Base qualities are not provided; no much larger clone lies one nucleotide away.

Peripheral blood CD8+ and CD4+ T cells from healthy donors, Susac syndrome patients and multiple sclerosis patients were profiled by high-throughput TCR beta sequencing. The multiple sclerosis controls were treatment-naive patients who had stable or active relapsing-remitting disease and met the revised McDonald criteria. Bulk CD8+ and CD4+ T cells were purified by magnetic negative isolation, while CD8+ TEMRA cells were enriched using FACS. Blood was drawn into EDTA tubes, processed within 24 hours, and PBMCs were isolated by density gradient centrifugation. PBMCs destined for TCR sequencing were cryopreserved in liquid nitrogen and later thawed in a 37 °C water bath. The sorted or isolated CD4+, CD8+ and CD8+ TEMRA cells had a purity of 90% or higher. RNA was extracted with the RNeasy kit and about 0.5 to 1 ug was reverse transcribed using random hexamers. The immunoSEQ multiplex PCR assay, which covers 54 Vbeta and 13 Jbeta segments, was used to amplify TCR beta CDR3 regions. Bias from PCR amplification was corrected by using a synthetic template baseline for primer optimization and for computational correction. Under the source paper's analysis protocol: Reads were assigned to V, D and J genes according to IMGT and analyzed in immunoSEQ Analyzer, with only productive sequences retained. Clonality was calculated as one minus the Shannon entropy normalized by log2 of the number of productive unique sequences. Public and private clones were assessed among the 100 most prevalent clones of each patient and control. A clone was defined as Susac-specific if it was absent from the healthy and MS cohorts, from some 980 published viral clones and from other ImmuneACCESS disease sequences. TCRdb's own reprocessing of the public reads used fastp at Q25 and MiXCR and kept productive beta chains. Rows merge per CDR3 protein into single entries with the most common DNA and genes. TCRdb, not the authors, supplied the V and J calls. The sample table holds about 280,000 distinct CDR3 sequences, of which about 88% were seen once. The ten largest make up about 0.11% of the sample.

This receptor was obtained from a human donor with multiple sclerosis. The sequenced material came from CD8+ T cells from PBMCs.

The DNA is TGTGCCAGCAGGTCCGGGACTAGCGGGTACAATGAGCAGTTCTTC. Its translation reads: CASRSGTSGYNEQFF. Recombination connected TRBV12-3 or TRBV12-4 to TRBJ2-1, with 12 middle bases fitting TRBD2. V trim: 6 bases; J trim: 4 bases; unmatched bases: 4. Its CDR3 holds 15 amino acids, cysteine through phenylalanine. The sequence is cut down to CDR3 DNA, 45 bases in frame from base 1.